A selection of T cell receptor beta chains follows, all from one sample in a study of shared clonotypes between healthy human individuals. Data came from immunoSEQ multiplex PCR; TCRdb stores just in-frame clones and leaves some out. The sample lists around 1,100,000 clones, roughly 80% occurring once. Sequencing was performed on memory CD4+ T cells from PBMCs. The source of these receptors is a man between 18 and 35 years old in good health. Some clones in this sample may be carry-over from other donors' samples. CDR3s include the opening cysteine and the closing phenylalanine or tryptophan. A D gene is named only where the DNA matches it firmly. Some rows have no size entry. The others give once, few or many, or a class for an expanded clone.

D gene: TRBD2; J gene: TRBJ2-7; V gene: TRBV4-3; clone size: .; CDR3 DNA: TGCGCCAGCAGCCAAGATCGGGGGACTAGCGCTTACGAGCAGTACTTC; CDR3 protein: CASSQDRGTSAYEQYF
D gene: TRBD2; J gene: TRBJ2-5; V gene: TRBV2; clone size: .; CDR3 DNA: TGTGCCAGCAGTGAATGGCGGGAGTCAGGAGAGACCCAGTACTTC; CDR3 protein: CASSEWRESGETQYF
D gene: .; J gene: TRBJ2-6; V gene: TRBV7-9; clone size: .; CDR3 DNA: TGTGCCAGCAGCTATCCGGCGGCTGGGGCCAACGTCCTGACTTTC; CDR3 protein: CASSYPAAGANVLTF
D gene: .; J gene: TRBJ2-3; V gene: TRBV6-6; clone size: .; CDR3 DNA: TGTGCCAGCAGTCTCCTCAGTCCAGATACGCAGTATTTT; CDR3 protein: CASSLLSPDTQYF
D gene: TRBD1; J gene: TRBJ1-3; V gene: TRBV6-6; clone size: .; CDR3 DNA: TGTGCCAGCAGTTCGACGAAACAGGGGCGAAACACCATATATTTT; CDR3 protein: CASSSTKQGRNTIYF
D gene: TRBD2; J gene: TRBJ2-3; V gene: TRBV7-9; clone size: .; CDR3 DNA: TGTGCCAGCAGCTCTATTCCGGGACTAGCGGACACAGATACGCAGTATTTT; CDR3 protein: CASSSIPGLADTDTQYF
D gene: TRBD2; J gene: TRBJ2-1; V gene: TRBV7-2; clone size: .; CDR3 DNA: TGTGCCAGCAGCGTGGGACTAGCGGGATGGAGGGTTGCAGACAATGAGCAGTTCTTC; CDR3 protein: CASSVGLAGWRVADNEQFF
D gene: .; J gene: TRBJ2-7; V gene: TRBV30; clone size: .; CDR3 DNA: TGTGCCTGGATGGGGGGAACCTACGAGCAGTACTTC; CDR3 protein: CAWMGGTYEQYF
D gene: .; J gene: TRBJ1-1; V gene: TRBV18; clone size: .; CDR3 DNA: TGTGCCAGCTCACCGGACAGTTCATACACTGAAGCTTTCTTT; CDR3 protein: CASSPDSSYTEAFF
D gene: TRBD2; J gene: TRBJ2-3; V gene: TRBV7-3; clone size: .; CDR3 DNA: TGTGCCAGCAGCCGCTCGGGACTAGTAACAGATACGCAGTATTTT; CDR3 protein: CASSRSGLVTDTQYF
D gene: TRBD1; J gene: TRBJ1-2; V gene: TRBV7-8; clone size: .; CDR3 DNA: TGTGCCAGCAGCTCCCGACAGGGAAAACACCATGGCTACACCTTC; CDR3 protein: CASSSRQGKHHGYTF
D gene: TRBD2; J gene: TRBJ2-2; V gene: TRBV7-3; clone size: once; CDR3 DNA: TGTGCCAGCAGCTTAGTTGCGGGAGCGAACACCGGGGAGCTGTTTTTT; CDR3 protein: CASSLVAGANTGELFF
D gene: .; J gene: TRBJ2-1; V gene: TRBV5-6; clone size: .; CDR3 DNA: TGTGCCAGCAGCTTTGTGGCTGCCTCCTACAATGAGCAGTTCTTC; CDR3 protein: CASSFVAASYNEQFF
D gene: .; J gene: TRBJ2-2; V gene: TRBV28; clone size: .; CDR3 DNA: TGTGCCACCCGGCGGCTAGCTCTGGGTGGCACCGGGGAGCTGTTTTTT; CDR3 protein: CATRRLALGGTGELFF